The 18 T cell receptor beta chains below come from one sample, sequenced in a study of long-term antiretroviral therapy in people with HIV. Researchers report immunoSEQ v3.0 was run at survey level. TCRdb's table, derived via immunoSEQ multiplex PCR, lists solely in-frame clones and lacks some. The sample shows roughly 45,000 clones, around 80% of them seen only once. Sequences were derived from unsorted PBMCs, sampled 0.8 years after starting antiretroviral therapy. These receptors originate from a young woman with HIV.

The gene calls are TRBV7-2 and TRBJ2-7; 11 bases align to TRBD2. The CDR3 is made up of 15 amino acids. V shed 3 bases, J shed 0 bases, and the junction held 1 base outside the gene matches. CDR1 SGHTA and CDR2 FQGNSA come from the germline V gene. In DNA form, the CDR3 reads TGTGCCAGCAGCTTTACTAGCGGGAGCTCCTACGAGCAGTACTTC. Protein product: CASSFTSGSSYEQYF.

This sequence joins TRBV2 and TRBJ2-5; D not resolved. The CDR3 length is 12 residues. V lost 3 bases to trimming and J lost 2 bases, with 4 bases between them. CDR1 SNHLY and CDR2 FYNNEI come from the germline V gene. The CDR3 is CASSDRQETQYF. The CDR3, as DNA: TGTGCCAGCAGTGACAGGCAAGAGACCCAGTACTTC.

The J gene is TRBJ1-5, the V gene TRBV7-8, with 8 bases lining up with TRBD1. The length of the CDR3 is 17 residues. Germline V gives CDR1 SGHVS, CDR2 FQNEAQ. Trimming removed 5 bases from V and 7 bases from J; junction bases left unmatched: 16. CDR3 DNA: TGTGCCAGCAGCCCCCTTTTGGCAGGGGGCCGGGAACAGCCCCAGCATTTT. Amino acid sequence: CASSPLLAGGREQPQHF.

The chain couples TRBV5-4 to TRBJ2-5; 15 positions agree with TRBD2. The CDR3 has 18 residues. The V gene end was trimmed by 7 bases and the J gene end by 5 bases; junction bases not matched to a gene: 15. Per the germline V gene, CDR1 is SGHNT and CDR2 is YYREEE (reference sequence). CDR3 DNA: TGTGCCAGCGGCCCCGGTGGGACTAGCGGGAGGATGGTGGAGACCCAGTACTTC. Its translation: CASGPGGTSGRMVETQYF.

The chain couples TRBV6-1 to TRBJ2-7; D is perhaps TRBD1 or TRBD2 (6 bases each). The CDR3 has 15 amino acids. V was shortened by 3 bases and J by 1 base, with 13 bases between the two germline ends. The germline gives CDR1 MNHNS, CDR2 SASEGT. The CDR3 coding sequence is TGTGCCAGCAGTGATAGTAGGGGGGTATCCTACGAGCAGTACTTC. It specifies CASSDSRGVSYEQYF.

The chain recombines TRBV10-3 with TRBJ2-1; D is ambiguous. The CDR3 is made up of 14 amino acids. Germline CDR1 reads ENHRY; CDR2 reads SYGVKD. Deletions cut 4 bases from V and 6 bases from J, with 13 bases between. CDR3 in DNA: TGTGCCATCAGTGCTTTGGTCGATTTCAATGAGCAGTTCTTC. Its translation is CAISALVDFNEQFF.

This rearrangement joins TRBV6-5 to TRBJ2-2; D perhaps matches TRBD1 (5 bases). Trimming took 6 bases from V and 1 from J, leaving 6 bases between them. The germline gives CDR1 MNHEY, CDR2 SVGAGI. The CDR3 has 13 residues. The CDR3 reads CASRTVNTGELFF. The CDR3 DNA follows: TGTGCCAGCAGGACAGTGAACACCGGGGAGCTGTTTTTT.

The chain has TRBV27 and TRBJ2-7, with TRBD1 as a possible D gene (7 bases). The CDR3 sequence is 16 residues long. Germline V gives CDR1 MNHEY, CDR2 SMNVEV (reference sequence). Trimming stripped 8 bases from V and 3 bases from J, with 23 bases between. The CDR3 loop is CASRGRQGGPDYEQYF. CDR3 bases: TGTGCCAGCCGGGGGCGGCAGGGGGGTCCTGACTACGAGCAGTACTTC.

This clone was detected only once. The chain uses TRBV14 and TRBJ2-6; 9 nucleotides line up with TRBD2. CDR1 and CDR2 from the germline V gene are SGHDN and FVKESK. There are 16 residues in the CDR3. The trim removed 2 bases at V and 3 bases at J, leaving 2 bases unmatched. The chain's CDR3 is CASSQNSGSGANVLTF. For the CDR3, the DNA is TGTGCCAGCAGCCAAAATAGCGGGAGTGGGGCCAACGTCCTGACTTTC.

The CDR3: CASSESPGTSGSSYNEQFF. CDR3 nucleotides: TGCGCCAGCAGTGAGTCCCCCGGGACTAGCGGTAGCTCCTACAATGAGCAGTTCTTC. The chain couples TRBV10-1 to TRBJ2-1; TRBD2 agrees at 11 bases. V dropped 0 bases and J dropped 0; count of bases not matched to a gene: 7. CDR1 WNHNN and CDR2 SYGVQD come from the germline V gene (reference sequence). This CDR3 is 19 amino acids long.

The rearrangement uses TRBV18 and TRBJ2-7; the D gene is possibly TRBD1 (5 bases). The length of the CDR3 is 13 residues. CDR1 KGHSH and CDR2 LQKENI come from the germline V gene. V was shortened by 4 bases and J by 0 bases, with 7 bases between the two germline ends. DNA for the CDR3: TGTGCCAGCTCACGCAGGGACTCCTACGAGCAGTACTTC. It yields the protein CASSRRDSYEQYF.

V gene TRBV4-1 combines with J gene TRBJ2-7; a possible D gene is TRBD2 (7 bases). CDR1 and CDR2 from the germline V gene are MGHRA and YSYEKL. V was cut by 4 bases and J by 5 bases, with 21 bases left in between. The CDR3 is 16 amino acids. The CDR3 loop reads CASSLGGRPDGDEQYF. The CDR3 DNA reads as TGCGCCAGCAGCCTGGGGGGGCGTCCGGACGGGGACGAGCAGTACTTC.

This chain joins TRBV5-6 and TRBJ1-3; 8 nucleotides line up with TRBD1. Germline CDR1 is SGHDT and CDR2 is YYEEEE. The V segment lost 2 bases and the J segment 2 bases; nucleotides outside the gene matches: 3. The CDR3 sequence is 15 residues long. The CDR3 sequence: CASSLRTGTGNTIYF. DNA for the CDR3: TGTGCCAGCAGCTTACGGACAGGGACTGGAAACACCATATATTTT.

This clone was found once. The chain employs TRBV9 and TRBJ1-2, with unresolved D. This CDR3 has 14 residues. Per the germline V gene, CDR1 is SGDLS and CDR2 is YYNGEE. V lost 4 bases and J lost 4, with 14 bases in between. CDR3 bases: TGTGCCAGCAGCCCTCGCTTACAGACCTATGGCTACACCTTC. Its translation: CASSPRLQTYGYTF.

This clone was counted a few times. The rearrangement joins TRBV5-5 to TRBJ2-7; 12 nucleotides align to TRBD2. The CDR3 is made up of 16 amino acids. Trimming at V came to 4 bases and at J to 1 base, leaving 6 bases not matched to a gene. Germline V lookup: CDR1 SGHKS, CDR2 YYEKEE (reference sequence). Here the CDR3 reads CASSVPTSGSSYEQYF. The CDR3 DNA follows: TGTGCCAGCAGCGTACCGACTAGCGGGAGTTCCTACGAGCAGTACTTC.

By sample share, this clone is medium-sized. V is TRBV5-6 and J is TRBJ1-2, with D possibly being TRBD1 (6 bases). The CDR3 loop spans 14 amino acids. The germline V gene encodes CDR1 SGHDT and CDR2 YYEEEE. Trimming pared 3 bases from V and 8 bases from J, leaving 17 bases between. In DNA form, the CDR3 reads TGTGCCAGCAGCTCCCACAGGGATATGGGCGGCTACACCTTC. The encoded protein is CASSSHRDMGGYTF. The full variable domain, rest sourced from reference TRBV5-6 and TRBJ1-2, is DAGVTQSPTHLIKTRGQQVTLRCSPKSGHDTVSWYQQALGQGPQFIFQYYEEEERQRGNFPDRFSGHQFPNYSSELNVNALLLGDSALYLCASSSHRDMGGYTFGSGTRLTVV.

The gene calls are TRBV5-1 and TRBJ1-2; unclear D gene. Germline V CDR1 and CDR2: SGHRS, YFSETQ. V shed 4 bases and J shed 6 bases, with 19 bases lying between them. The CDR3 covers 15 residues. The CDR3 DNA sequence: TGCGCCAGCAGCCCCGCGTCAGTCCCTTGGGATGGCTACACCTTC. It translates to CASSPASVPWDGYTF.

The chain employs TRBV14 and TRBJ1-4; no reliable D call. Germline loops: CDR1 SGHDN, CDR2 FVKESK. Trimming shortened V by 0 bases and J by 10 bases, and 12 bases separated the two germline ends. This CDR3 contains 14 residues. DNA for the CDR3: TGTGCCAGCAGCCAAGAGTCACAGCTCAGAAAACTGTTTTTT. Amino acid sequence: CASSQESQLRKLFF.